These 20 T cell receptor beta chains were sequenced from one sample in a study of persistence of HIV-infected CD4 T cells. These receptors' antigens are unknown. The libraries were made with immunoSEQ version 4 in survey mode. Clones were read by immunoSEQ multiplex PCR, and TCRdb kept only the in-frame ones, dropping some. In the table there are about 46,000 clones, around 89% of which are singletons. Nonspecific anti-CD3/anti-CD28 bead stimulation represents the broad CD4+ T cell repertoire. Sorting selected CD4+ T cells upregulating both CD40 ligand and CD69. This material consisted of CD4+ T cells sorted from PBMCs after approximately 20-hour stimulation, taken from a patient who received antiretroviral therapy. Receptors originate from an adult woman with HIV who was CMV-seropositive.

In nucleotides, the CDR3 is TGTGCCAGCCATAAGACAGGGGCCTCCTACGAGCAGTACTTC. Translated: CASHKTGASYEQYF. V and J are TRBV27 and TRBJ2-7; 8 bases match TRBD1. This CDR3 has 14 residues. In germline, CDR1 is MNHEY, CDR2 SMNVEV (reference sequence). V trimming: 8 bases; J trimming: 0 bases; junction bases outside the gene matches: 6.

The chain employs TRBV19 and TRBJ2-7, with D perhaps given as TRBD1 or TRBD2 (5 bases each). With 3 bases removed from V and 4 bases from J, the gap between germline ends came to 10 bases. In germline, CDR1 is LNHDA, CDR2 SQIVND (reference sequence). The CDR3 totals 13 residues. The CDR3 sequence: CASSIGDVYEQYF. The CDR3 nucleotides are TGTGCCAGTAGTATTGGGGACGTGTACGAGCAGTACTTC.

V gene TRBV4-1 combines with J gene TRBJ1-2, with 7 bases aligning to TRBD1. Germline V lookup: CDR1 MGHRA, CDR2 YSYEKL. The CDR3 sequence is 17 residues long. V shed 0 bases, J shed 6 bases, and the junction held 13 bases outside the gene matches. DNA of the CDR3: TGCGCCAGCAGCCAAGATGCACAGGGGCCAAGGATGGATGGCTACACCTTC. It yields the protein CASSQDAQGPRMDGYTF.

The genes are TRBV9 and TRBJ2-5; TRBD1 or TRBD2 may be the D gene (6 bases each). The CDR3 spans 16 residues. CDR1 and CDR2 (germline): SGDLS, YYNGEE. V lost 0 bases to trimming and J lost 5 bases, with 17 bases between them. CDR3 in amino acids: CASSVVSGGAQETQYF. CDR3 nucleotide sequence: TGTGCCAGCAGCGTAGTCTCCGGGGGCGCCCAGGAGACCCAGTACTTC. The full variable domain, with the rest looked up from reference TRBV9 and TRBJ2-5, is DSGVTQTPKHLITATGQRVTLRCSPRSGDLSVYWYQQSLDQGLQFLIQYYNGEERAKGNILERFSAQQFPDLHSELNLSSLELGDSALYFCASSVVSGGAQETQYFGPGTRLLVL.

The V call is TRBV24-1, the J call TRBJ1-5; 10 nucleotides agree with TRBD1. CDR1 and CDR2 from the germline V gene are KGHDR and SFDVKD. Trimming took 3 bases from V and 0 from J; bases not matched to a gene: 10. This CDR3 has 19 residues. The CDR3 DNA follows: TGTGCCACCAGTGATCCCCGGGGACAGGGGCCTTATAGCAATCAGCCCCAGCATTTT. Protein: CATSDPRGQGPYSNQPQHF.

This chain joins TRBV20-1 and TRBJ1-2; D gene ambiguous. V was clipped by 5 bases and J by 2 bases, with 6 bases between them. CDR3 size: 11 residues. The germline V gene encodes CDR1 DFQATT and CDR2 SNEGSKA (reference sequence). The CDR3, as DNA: TGCAGTGCTGTTCAGAACTATGGCTACACCTTC. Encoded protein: CSAVQNYGYTF.

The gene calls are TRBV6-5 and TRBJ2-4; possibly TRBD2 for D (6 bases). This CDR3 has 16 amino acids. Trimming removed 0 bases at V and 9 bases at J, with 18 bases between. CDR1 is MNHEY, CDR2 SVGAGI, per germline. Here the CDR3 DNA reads TGTGCCAGCAGTTACTCCAGCCAGCCCCCCGGGAGCATTCAGTACTTC. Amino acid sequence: CASSYSSQPPGSIQYF.

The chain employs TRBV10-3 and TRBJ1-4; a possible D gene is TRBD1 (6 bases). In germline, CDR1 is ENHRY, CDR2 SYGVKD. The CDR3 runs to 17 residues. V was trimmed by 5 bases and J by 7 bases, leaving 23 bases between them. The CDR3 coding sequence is TGTGCCATCAGTCCTCAAGGGGCCCTAGGGGGTAGTGAAAAACTGTTTTTT. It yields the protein CAISPQGALGGSEKLFF.

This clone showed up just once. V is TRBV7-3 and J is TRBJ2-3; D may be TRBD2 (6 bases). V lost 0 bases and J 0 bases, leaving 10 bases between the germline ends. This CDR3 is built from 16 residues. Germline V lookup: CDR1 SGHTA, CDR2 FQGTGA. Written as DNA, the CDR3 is TGTGCCAGCAGCTTAACTGCGGGGACTAGCACAGATACGCAGTATTTT. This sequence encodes CASSLTAGTSTDTQYF.

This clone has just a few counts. The CDR3 spells CASLGGTEAFF. The CDR3 nucleotides are TGTGCCAGTCTAGGGGGCACTGAAGCTTTCTTT. This chain connects TRBV19 to TRBJ1-1; D possibly corresponds to TRBD1 (6 bases). The length of the CDR3 is 11 residues. CDR1 and CDR2 (germline): LNHDA, SQIVND (reference sequence). V was pared by 8 bases and J by 4 bases, with 8 bases between.

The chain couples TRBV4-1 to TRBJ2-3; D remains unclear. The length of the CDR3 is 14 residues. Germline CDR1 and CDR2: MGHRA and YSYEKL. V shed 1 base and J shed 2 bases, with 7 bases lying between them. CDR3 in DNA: TGCGCCAGCAGCCAAGGGCAGCTCACAGATACGCAGTATTTT. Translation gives CASSQGQLTDTQYF.

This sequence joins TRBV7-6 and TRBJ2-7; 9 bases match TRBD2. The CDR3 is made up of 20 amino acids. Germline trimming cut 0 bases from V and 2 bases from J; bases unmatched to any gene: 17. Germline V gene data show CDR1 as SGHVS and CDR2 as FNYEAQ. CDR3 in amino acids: CASSLARGGGALLAPYEQYF. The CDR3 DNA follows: TGTGCCAGCAGCTTAGCTCGTGGCGGGGGGGCTTTACTCGCTCCCTACGAGCAGTACTTC.

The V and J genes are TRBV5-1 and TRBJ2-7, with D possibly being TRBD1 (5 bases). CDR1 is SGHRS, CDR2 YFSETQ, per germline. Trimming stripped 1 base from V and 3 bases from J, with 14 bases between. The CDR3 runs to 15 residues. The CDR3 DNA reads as TGCGCCAGCAGCTTGAACCCAGGGCCCTACTACGAGCAGTACTTC. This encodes CASSLNPGPYYEQYF.

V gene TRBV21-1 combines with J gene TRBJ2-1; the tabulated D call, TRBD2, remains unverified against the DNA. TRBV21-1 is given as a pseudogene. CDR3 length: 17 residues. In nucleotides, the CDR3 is TGTGCCAGCAGCAAAGAGGGACTAGCGGGAGTATTCCATGAGCAGTTCTTC. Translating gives CASSKEGLAGVFHEQFF.

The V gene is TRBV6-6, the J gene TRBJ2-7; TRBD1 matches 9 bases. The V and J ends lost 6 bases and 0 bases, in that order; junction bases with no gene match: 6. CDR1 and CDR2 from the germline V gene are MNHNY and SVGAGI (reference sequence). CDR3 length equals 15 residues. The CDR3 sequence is CASSRGQGSSYEQYF. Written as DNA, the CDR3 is TGTGCCAGCAGCCGCGGACAGGGGAGCTCCTACGAGCAGTACTTC.

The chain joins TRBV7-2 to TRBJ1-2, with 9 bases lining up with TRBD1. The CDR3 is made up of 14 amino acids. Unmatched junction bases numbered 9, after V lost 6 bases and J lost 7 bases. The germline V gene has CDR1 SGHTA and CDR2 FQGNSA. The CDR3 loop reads CASRPPNRGLGYTF. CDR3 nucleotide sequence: TGTGCCAGCAGGCCGCCCAACAGGGGGCTTGGCTACACCTTC. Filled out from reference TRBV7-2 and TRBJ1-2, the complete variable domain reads GAGVSQSPSNKVTEKGKDVELRCDPISGHTALYWYRQSLGQGLEFLIYFQGNSAPDKSGLPSDRFSAERTGGSVSTLTIQRTQQEDSAVYLCASRPPNRGLGYTFGSGTRLTVV.

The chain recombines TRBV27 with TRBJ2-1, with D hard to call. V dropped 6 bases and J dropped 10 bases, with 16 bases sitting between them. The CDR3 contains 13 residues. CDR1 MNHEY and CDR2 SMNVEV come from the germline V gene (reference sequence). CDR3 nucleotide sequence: TGTGCCAGCAGCGCCGATTTAATGGGCGAGCAGTTCTTC. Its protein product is CASSADLMGEQFF.

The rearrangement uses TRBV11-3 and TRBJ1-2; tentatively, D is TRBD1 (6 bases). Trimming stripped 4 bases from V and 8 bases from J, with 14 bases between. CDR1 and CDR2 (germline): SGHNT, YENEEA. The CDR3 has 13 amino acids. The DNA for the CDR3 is TGTGCCAGCAGCTCCCAGGGGAAGGGGGGCTACACCTTC. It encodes CASSSQGKGGYTF.

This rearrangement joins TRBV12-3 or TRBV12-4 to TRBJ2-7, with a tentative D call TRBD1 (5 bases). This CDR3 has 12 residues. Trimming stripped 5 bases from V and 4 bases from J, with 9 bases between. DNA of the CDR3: TGTGCCAGCAGTCGATCAGGGTACGAGCAGTACTTC. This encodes CASSRSGYEQYF.

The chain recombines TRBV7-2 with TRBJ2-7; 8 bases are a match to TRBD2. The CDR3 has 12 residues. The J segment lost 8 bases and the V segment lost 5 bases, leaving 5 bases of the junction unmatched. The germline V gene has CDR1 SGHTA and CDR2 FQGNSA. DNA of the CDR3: TGTGCCAGCAGCGGGGGACTAGGAAAGCAGTACTTC. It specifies CASSGGLGKQYF.